What follows are 8 T cell receptor beta chains derived from one specimen sequenced in a study of T cells in Graves' hyperthyroidism and ophthalmopathy. Using RNA transcripts as the source, TCR beta CDR3 regions were amplified. The HTBI primer set served for first-round RT-PCR of the TCR CDR3. TCRdb itself ran the multiplex PCR reads through MiXCR, one entry per CDR3 protein. The data hold about 610,000 distinct CDR3 sequences, with approximately 14% observed a single time. What was sequenced was blood. The receptors come from a woman between 40 and 55 years old with Graves' ophthalmopathy.

This clonotype occurred many times. The chain carries TRBV6-2 or TRBV6-3 and TRBJ2-2; 10 nucleotides line up with TRBD1. The ends lost 6 bases at V and 7 bases at J; junction bases unmatched: 5. The CDR3 loop spans 14 amino acids. Germline values: CDR1 MNHEY, CDR2 SVGEGT. The CDR3 loop is CASSGTGVGGELFF. For the CDR3, the DNA is TGTGCCAGCAGCGGGACAGGGGTCGGCGGGGAGCTGTTTTTT.

This clonotype was picked up many times. This chain joins TRBV12-3 or TRBV12-4 and TRBJ1-1, with unresolved D. V shed 4 bases and J shed 3 bases, with 12 bases lying between them. CDR3 length equals 14 residues. This CDR3 reads CASSSDQWDTEAFF. DNA of the CDR3: TGTGCCAGCAGTTCCGATCAGTGGGACACTGAAGCTTTCTTT.

This clonotype was detected a few times. This chain links TRBV3-1 with TRBJ2-7, with D tentatively TRBD1 or TRBD2 (7 bases each). Germline CDR1 and CDR2: LGHDT and YNNKEL (reference sequence). This CDR3 is 13 amino acids long. V shed 3 bases and J shed 5 bases, with 11 bases lying between them. The CDR3: CASSHQGGHEQYF. CDR3 nucleotides: TGTGCCAGCAGCCATCAGGGGGGGCACGAGCAGTACTTC.

V usage is TRBV19 and J usage is TRBJ1-5; the D is unclear. Germline assignment: CDR1 LNHDA and CDR2 SQIVND (reference sequence). The ends were cut back, 9 bases at V and 1 base at J, with 10 bases in the middle. This CDR3 is built from 13 residues. The CDR3 loop is CASRAKSNQPQHF. CDR3 DNA sequence: TGTGCCAGCCGGGCCAAAAGCAATCAGCCCCAGCATTTT.

The rearrangement links TRBV30 to TRBJ1-2, with 9 bases fitting TRBD1. The CDR3 spans 14 residues. Germline assignment: CDR1 GTSNPN and CDR2 SVGIG (reference sequence). Unmatched junction bases numbered 9, after V lost 3 bases and J lost 7 bases. CDR3 bases: TGTGCCTGGAGGGGGACAGGGATGGGGCGTGGCTACACCTTC. It codes for CAWRGTGMGRGYTF.

This clonotype was recorded many times. The chain carries TRBV20-1 and TRBJ2-5; TRBD1 matches 7 bases. This CDR3 spans 13 amino acids. Germline lookup yields CDR1 DFQATT and CDR2 SNEGSKA (reference sequence). Trimming removed 5 bases from V and 7 bases from J; junction bases left unmatched: 10. This CDR3 is CSAPRQGSGTQYF. In nucleotides, the CDR3 is TGCAGTGCTCCTCGACAGGGATCGGGGACCCAGTACTTC.

Ten or more counts support this clonotype. The chain recombines TRBV20-1 with TRBJ2-5; 7 bases are a match to TRBD2. In germline, CDR1 is DFQATT, CDR2 SNEGSKA (reference sequence). This CDR3 is 14 amino acids long. V lost 5 bases to trimming and J lost 3 bases; unmatched junction nucleotides: 9. DNA for the CDR3: TGCAGTGCTCTCCGACCGGGGGGAGAAGAGACCCAGTACTTC. Residues: CSALRPGGEETQYF.

This clonotype has a count of ten or more. CDR3 bases: TGCAGTGCTAGAGATCTCGGGACAGGGGACGAGCAGTACTTC. This translates into CSARDLGTGDEQYF. The rearrangement joins TRBV20-1 to TRBJ2-7; 10 bases fit TRBD1. The V gene's germline CDR1 is DFQATT and CDR2 SNEGSKA (reference sequence). This CDR3 is built from 14 residues. Unmatched junction bases numbered 4, after V lost 0 bases and J lost 5 bases.